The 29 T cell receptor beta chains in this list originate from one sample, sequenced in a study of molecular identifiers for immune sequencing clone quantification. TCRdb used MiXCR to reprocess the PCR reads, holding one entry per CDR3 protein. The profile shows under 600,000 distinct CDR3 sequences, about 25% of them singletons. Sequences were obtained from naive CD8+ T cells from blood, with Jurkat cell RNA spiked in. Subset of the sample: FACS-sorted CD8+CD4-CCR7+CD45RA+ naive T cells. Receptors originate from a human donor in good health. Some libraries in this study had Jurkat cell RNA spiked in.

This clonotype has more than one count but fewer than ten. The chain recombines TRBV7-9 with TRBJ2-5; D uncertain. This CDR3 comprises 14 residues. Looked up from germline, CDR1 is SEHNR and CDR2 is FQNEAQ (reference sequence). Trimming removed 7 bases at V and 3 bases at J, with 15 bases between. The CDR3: CASTKYQAEETQYF. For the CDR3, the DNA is TGTGCCAGCACCAAATACCAGGCCGAAGAGACCCAGTACTTC.

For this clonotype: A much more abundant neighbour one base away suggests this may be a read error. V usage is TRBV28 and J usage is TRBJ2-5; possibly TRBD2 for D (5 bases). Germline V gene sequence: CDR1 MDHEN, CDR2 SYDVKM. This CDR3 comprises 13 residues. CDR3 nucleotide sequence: TGTGCCGGCAGGTTGGCGGGCCAAGGGACCCAGTACTTC. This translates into CAGRLAGQGTQYF.

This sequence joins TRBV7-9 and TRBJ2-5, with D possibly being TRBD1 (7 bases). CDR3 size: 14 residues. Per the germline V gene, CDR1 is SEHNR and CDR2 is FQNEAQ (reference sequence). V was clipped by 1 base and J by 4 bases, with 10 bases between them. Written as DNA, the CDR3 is TGTGCCAGCAGCTTAGGCGGGACAGTAGAGACCCAGTACTTC. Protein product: CASSLGGTVETQYF.

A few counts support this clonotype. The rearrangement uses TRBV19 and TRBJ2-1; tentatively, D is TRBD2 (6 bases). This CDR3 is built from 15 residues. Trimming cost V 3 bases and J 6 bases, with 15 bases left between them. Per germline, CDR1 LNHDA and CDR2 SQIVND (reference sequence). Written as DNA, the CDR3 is TGTGCCAGTAGTATTTTGGGAGGTAAAGGCAATGAGCAGTTCTTC. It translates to CASSILGGKGNEQFF.

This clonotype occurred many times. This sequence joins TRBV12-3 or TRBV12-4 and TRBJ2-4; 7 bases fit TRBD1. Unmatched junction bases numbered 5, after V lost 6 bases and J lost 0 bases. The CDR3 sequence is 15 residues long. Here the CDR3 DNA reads TGTGCCAGCAGCCCAGGGGGTCTAGCCAAAAACATTCAGTACTTC. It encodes CASSPGGLAKNIQYF.

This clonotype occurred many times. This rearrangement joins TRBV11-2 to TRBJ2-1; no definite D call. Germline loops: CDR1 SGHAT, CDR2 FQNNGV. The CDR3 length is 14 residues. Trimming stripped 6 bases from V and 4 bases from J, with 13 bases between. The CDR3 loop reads CASRSPLGYNEQFF. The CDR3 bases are TGTGCCAGCAGGTCCCCCTTGGGGTACAATGAGCAGTTCTTC.

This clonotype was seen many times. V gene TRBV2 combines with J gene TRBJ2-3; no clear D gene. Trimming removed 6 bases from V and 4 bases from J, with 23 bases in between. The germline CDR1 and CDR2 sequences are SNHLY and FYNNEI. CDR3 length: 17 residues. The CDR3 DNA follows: TGTGCCAGCAGCGATCCGCTAGAGCAACGTGGGCCAGATACGCAGTATTTT. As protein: CASSDPLEQRGPDTQYF.

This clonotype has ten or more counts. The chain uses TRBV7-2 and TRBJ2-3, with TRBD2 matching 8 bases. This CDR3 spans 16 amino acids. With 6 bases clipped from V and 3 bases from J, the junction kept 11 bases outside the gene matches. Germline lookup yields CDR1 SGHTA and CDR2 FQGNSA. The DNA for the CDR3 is TGTGCCAGCAGTCCTACCCTGAAGCGGGGGACAGATACGCAGTATTTT. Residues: CASSPTLKRGTDTQYF.

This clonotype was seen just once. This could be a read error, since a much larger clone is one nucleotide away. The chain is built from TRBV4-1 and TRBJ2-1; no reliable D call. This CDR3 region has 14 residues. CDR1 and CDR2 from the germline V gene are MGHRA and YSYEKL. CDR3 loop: CASSQDQMGYERFF. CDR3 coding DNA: TGCGCCAGCAGCCAAGATCAGATGGGTTACGAGCGGTTCTTC.

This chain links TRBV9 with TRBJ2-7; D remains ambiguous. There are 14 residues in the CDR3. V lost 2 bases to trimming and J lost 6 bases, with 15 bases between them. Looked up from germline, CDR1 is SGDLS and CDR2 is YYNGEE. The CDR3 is CASSVDESRSEQYF. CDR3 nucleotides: TGTGCCAGCAGCGTGGACGAGTCGCGTTCCGAGCAGTACTTC.

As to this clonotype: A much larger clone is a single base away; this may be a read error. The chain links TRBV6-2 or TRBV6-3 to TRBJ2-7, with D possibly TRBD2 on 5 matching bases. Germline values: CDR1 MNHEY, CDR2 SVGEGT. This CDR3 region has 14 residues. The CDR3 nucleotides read TGTGCCGGCAGTTACCCCGGGGAAGTCTACGAGCAGTACTTC. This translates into CAGSYPGEVYEQYF.

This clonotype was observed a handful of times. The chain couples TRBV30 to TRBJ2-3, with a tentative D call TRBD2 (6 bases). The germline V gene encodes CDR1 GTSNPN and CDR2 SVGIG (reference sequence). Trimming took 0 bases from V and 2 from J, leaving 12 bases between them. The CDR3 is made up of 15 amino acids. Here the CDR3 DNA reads TGTGCCTGGAGTGTACGAGGGGAGGCCACAGATACGCAGTATTTT. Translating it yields CAWSVRGEATDTQYF.

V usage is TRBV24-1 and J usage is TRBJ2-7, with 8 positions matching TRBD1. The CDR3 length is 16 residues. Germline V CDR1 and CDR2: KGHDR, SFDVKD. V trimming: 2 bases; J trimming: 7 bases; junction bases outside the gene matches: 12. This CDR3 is CATSDSRQGKGKEQYF. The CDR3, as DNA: TGTGCCACCAGTGATTCCAGACAGGGGAAGGGTAAGGAGCAGTACTTC.

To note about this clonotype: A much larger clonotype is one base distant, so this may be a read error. The CDR3 coding sequence is TGTGCCAGCAGGTCCCATCGCTCGGAGGGGACTAGGACAGATACGCAGTATTTT. It specifies CASRSHRSEGTRTDTQYF. V gene TRBV11-2 combines with J gene TRBJ2-3, with 8 bases matching TRBD2. Germline V CDR1 and CDR2: SGHAT, FQNNGV. J gave up 3 bases and V 6 bases, and 17 bases lay outside the gene matches. This CDR3 has 18 amino acids.

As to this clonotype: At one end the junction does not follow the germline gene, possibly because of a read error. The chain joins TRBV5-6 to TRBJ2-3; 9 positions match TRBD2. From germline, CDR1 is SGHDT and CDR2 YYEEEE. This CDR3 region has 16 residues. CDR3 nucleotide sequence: TGTGCCAGCGGCTTTTCTAGCGGGGCATACACAGATACGCAGTATTTT. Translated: CASGFSSGAYTDTQYF.

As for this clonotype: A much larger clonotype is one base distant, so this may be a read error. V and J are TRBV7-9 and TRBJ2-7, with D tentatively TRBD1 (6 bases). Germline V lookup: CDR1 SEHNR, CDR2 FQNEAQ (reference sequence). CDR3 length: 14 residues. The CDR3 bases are TGTGCCAGCAGCTACGGGACACTCCACTACGAGCAGTGCTTC. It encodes CASSYGTLHYEQCF.

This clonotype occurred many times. Here the CDR3 reads CASSSMDGGHQPQHF. The DNA of the CDR3 is TGTGCCAGCAGTTCCATGGACGGTGGGCATCAGCCCCAGCATTTT. V usage is TRBV6-5 and J usage is TRBJ1-5, with no clear D. With 4 bases removed from V and 5 bases from J, the gap between germline ends came to 15 bases. Germline lookup yields CDR1 MNHEY and CDR2 SVGAGI. The CDR3 contains 15 residues.

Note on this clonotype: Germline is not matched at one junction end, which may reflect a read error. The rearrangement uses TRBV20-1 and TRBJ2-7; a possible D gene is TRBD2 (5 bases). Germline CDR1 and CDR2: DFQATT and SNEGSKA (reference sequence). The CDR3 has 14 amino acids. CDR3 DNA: TGCAGTGCTAGAGATGTGAATCACGACTACGAGCAGTACTTT. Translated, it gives CSARDVNHDYEQYF.

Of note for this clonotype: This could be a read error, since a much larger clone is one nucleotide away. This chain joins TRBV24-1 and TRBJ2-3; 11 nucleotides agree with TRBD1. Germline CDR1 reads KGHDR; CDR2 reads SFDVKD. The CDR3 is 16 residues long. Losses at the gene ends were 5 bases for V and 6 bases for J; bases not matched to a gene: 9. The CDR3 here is CATSGSGQGAADTQYF. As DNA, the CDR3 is TGTGCCACCAGTGGGAGCGGACAGGGGGCCGCCGATACGCAGTATTTT.

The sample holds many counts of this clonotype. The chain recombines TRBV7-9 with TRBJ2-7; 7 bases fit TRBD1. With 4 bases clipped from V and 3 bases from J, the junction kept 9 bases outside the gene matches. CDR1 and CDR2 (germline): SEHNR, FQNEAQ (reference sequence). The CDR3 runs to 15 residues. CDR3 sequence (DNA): TGTGCCAGCAGCTCTTCCCGGGACAGAATCTACGAGCAGTACTTC. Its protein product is CASSSSRDRIYEQYF.

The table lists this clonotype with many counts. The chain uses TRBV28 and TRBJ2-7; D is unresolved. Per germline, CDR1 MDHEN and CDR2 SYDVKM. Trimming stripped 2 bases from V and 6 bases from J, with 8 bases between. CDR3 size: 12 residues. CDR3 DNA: TGTGCCAGCAGTTTACCTGGTCCCGAGCAGTACTTC. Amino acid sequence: CASSLPGPEQYF.

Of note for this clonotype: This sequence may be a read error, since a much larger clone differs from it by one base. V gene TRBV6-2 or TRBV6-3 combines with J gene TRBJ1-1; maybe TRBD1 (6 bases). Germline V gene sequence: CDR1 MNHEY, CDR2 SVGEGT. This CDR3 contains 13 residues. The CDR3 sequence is CASTRQVNIEAFF. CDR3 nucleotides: TGTGCCAGCACCCGACAGGTGAACATTGAAGCTTTCTTT.

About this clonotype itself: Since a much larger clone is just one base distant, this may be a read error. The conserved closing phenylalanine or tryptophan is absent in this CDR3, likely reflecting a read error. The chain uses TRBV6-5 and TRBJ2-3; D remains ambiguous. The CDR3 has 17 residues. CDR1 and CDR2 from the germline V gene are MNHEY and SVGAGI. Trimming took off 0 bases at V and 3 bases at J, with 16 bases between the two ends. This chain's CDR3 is CASSYSRALGRTDTQYL. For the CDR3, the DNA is TGTGCCAGCAGTTACTCTAGGGCGCTGGGAAGGACAGATACGCAGTATCTT.

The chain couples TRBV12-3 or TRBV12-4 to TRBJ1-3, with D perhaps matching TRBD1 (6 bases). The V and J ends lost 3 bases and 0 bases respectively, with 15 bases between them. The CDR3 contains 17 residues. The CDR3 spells CASSLYRQARSGNTIYF. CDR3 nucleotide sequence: TGTGCCAGCAGTTTGTATCGACAGGCCCGCTCTGGAAACACCATATATTTT.

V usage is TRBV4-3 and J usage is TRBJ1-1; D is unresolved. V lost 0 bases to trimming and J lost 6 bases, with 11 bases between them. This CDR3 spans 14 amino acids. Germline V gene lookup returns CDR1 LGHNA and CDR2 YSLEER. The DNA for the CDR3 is TGCGCCAGCAGCCAAGATCGTGGTTGGGCTGAAGCTTTCTTT. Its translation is CASSQDRGWAEAFF.

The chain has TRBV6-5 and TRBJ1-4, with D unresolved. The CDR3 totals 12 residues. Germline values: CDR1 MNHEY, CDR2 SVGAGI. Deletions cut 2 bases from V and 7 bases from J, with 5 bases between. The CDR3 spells CASSYEGEKLFF. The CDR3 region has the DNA TGTGCCAGCAGTTACGAGGGTGAAAAACTGTTTTTT.

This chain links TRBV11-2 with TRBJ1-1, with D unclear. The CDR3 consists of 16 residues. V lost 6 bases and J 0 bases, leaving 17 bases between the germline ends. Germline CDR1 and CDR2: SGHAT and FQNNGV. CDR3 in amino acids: CASSPFFGSMNTEAFF. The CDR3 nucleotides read TGTGCCAGCAGTCCCTTCTTTGGCAGTATGAACACTGAAGCTTTCTTT.

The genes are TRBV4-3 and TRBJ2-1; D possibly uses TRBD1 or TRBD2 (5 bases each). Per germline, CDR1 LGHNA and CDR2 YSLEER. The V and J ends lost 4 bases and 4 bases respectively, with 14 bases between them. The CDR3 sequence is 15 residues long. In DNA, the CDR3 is TGCGCCAGCAGCCGAGACAGTGGGGGTTACAATGAGCAGTTCTTC. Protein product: CASSRDSGGYNEQFF.

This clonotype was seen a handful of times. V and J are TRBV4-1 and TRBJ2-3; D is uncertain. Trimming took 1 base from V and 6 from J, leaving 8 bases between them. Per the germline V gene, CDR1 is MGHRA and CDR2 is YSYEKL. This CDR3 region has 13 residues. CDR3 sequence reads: CASSQVYGDTQYF. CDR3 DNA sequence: TGCGCCAGCAGCCAAGTTTACGGGGATACGCAGTATTTT.